These 23 T cell receptor beta chains came from one sample sequenced in a study of cytomegalovirus exposure and HLA in healthy donors. PCR primers comprised 60 Vbeta and 13 Jbeta primers. Sequencing was performed with immunoSEQ multiplex PCR; in TCRdb, only in-frame clones are kept and a portion is missing. The sample comprises under 150,000 clones, about 78% of which are singletons, and more than 3% rests with the top ten. Specimen: PBMCs. Every receptor here comes from a man between 18 and 35 years old in good health and CMV-seronegative.

V gene TRBV4-2 combines with J gene TRBJ1-1; unclear D gene. Trimming removed 2 bases from V and 6 bases from J, with 13 bases in between. Germline CDR1 is LGHNA and CDR2 is YNFKEQ. The CDR3 totals 14 residues. The CDR3, as DNA: TGTGCCAGCAGCCAATTCCCCCAGGAAGCTGAAGCTTTCTTT. Protein: CASSQFPQEAEAFF.

V gene TRBV9 combines with J gene TRBJ2-3; 7 bases map to TRBD1. Germline CDR1 SGDLS, CDR2 YYNGEE. V was clipped by 0 bases and J by 4 bases; unmatched bases: 5. This CDR3 comprises 15 residues. The CDR3 region has the DNA TGTGCCAGCAGCGTAGGCCCACAGGGGTCAGATACGCAGTATTTT. Protein product: CASSVGPQGSDTQYF. Combining the CDR3 with reference TRBV9 and TRBJ2-3 gives the whole variable domain DSGVTQTPKHLITATGQRVTLRCSPRSGDLSVYWYQQSLDQGLQFLIQYYNGEERAKGNILERFSAQQFPDLHSELNLSSLELGDSALYFCASSVGPQGSDTQYFGPGTRLTVL.

The rearrangement links TRBV12-2 to TRBJ2-1; the D call TRBD2 from the table was never checked on the DNA. TRBV12-2 is annotated as a pseudogene. This CDR3 is 19 amino acids long. The CDR3 DNA is TGTGCAAGTCGCAAGGGACTAGCGGGAGGGCCTTATTGTGTGGATGGGCAGTTCTTC. Translation gives CASRKGLAGGPYCVDGQFF.

This clone was found once. The V and J genes are TRBV9 and TRBJ2-1; TRBD2 aligns across 9 bases. V shed 7 bases and J 8 bases; nucleotides not matched to a gene: 13. Germline V gene lookup returns CDR1 SGDLS and CDR2 YYNGEE. This CDR3 region has 15 residues. This chain's CDR3 is CASGLRGGRADEQFF. As DNA, the CDR3 is TGTGCCAGCGGCCTTCGAGGCGGGAGGGCCGATGAGCAGTTCTTC.

Of note for this clone: Other DNA sequences in the same sample also yield this CDR3. This sequence joins TRBV7-2 and TRBJ1-1; D gene unclear. Trimming removed 1 base from V and 1 base from J, with 7 bases in between. The germline V gene encodes CDR1 SGHTA and CDR2 FQGNSA. CDR3 length: 14 residues. CDR3 region: CASSLGAGNTEAFF. CDR3 nucleotides: TGTGCCAGCAGCTTAGGGGCCGGGAACACTGAAGCTTTCTTT. Filled out from reference TRBV7-2 and TRBJ1-1, the complete variable domain reads GAGVSQSPSNKVTEKGKDVELRCDPISGHTALYWYRQSLGQGLEFLIYFQGNSAPDKSGLPSDRFSAERTGGSVSTLTIQRTQQEDSAVYLCASSLGAGNTEAFFGQGTRLTVV.

The rearrangement links TRBV4-2 to TRBJ2-3; TRBD1 might be the D (5 bases). CDR1 is LGHNA, CDR2 YNFKEQ, per germline. CDR3 size: 16 residues. The V end lost 0 bases, the J end lost 4 bases, and 14 bases lay between the germline ends. The CDR3 bases are TGTGCCAGCAGCCAAGATCGGACATCCCCCCCAGATACGCAGTATTTT. This gives the protein CASSQDRTSPPDTQYF.

The sample holds a few counts of this clone. J is TRBJ2-3 and V is TRBV5-4; D remains ambiguous. The V end was cut by 1 base, the J end by 5 bases, with 8 bases between. This CDR3 is 13 amino acids long. Per germline, CDR1 SGHNT and CDR2 YYREEE (reference sequence). CDR3 loop: CASSLPPVDTQYF. The CDR3 DNA reads TGTGCCAGCAGCTTGCCCCCCGTAGATACGCAGTATTTT.

For the CDR3, the DNA is TGTGCCAGCAGTTTACAGGGAGGGAGCGAGCAGTACTTC. Its translation is CASSLQGGSEQYF. J is TRBJ2-7 and V is TRBV27, with 7 bases identical to TRBD2. J lost 6 bases, V lost 2 bases, and 4 bases had no gene match. The CDR3 has 13 residues. CDR1 is MNHEY, CDR2 SMNVEV, per germline (reference sequence).

This chain connects TRBV5-1 to TRBJ1-1; tentative D call: TRBD1 (6 bases). V lost 7 bases and J 0 bases, leaving 16 bases between the germline ends. This CDR3 region has 15 residues. Germline CDR1 SGHRS, CDR2 YFSETQ. Here the CDR3 reads CASSGPAGVNTEAFF. Here the CDR3 DNA reads TGCGCCAGCTCAGGGCCGGCAGGGGTGAACACTGAAGCTTTCTTT.

The genes are TRBV6-4 and TRBJ2-7; D possibly corresponds to TRBD1 (5 bases). Trimming cost V 8 bases and J 6 bases, with 17 bases left between them. In germline, CDR1 is MRHNA, CDR2 SNTAGT. The CDR3 has 13 amino acids. CDR3 sequence: CASLGFQGSEQYF. Here the CDR3 DNA reads TGTGCCAGCCTTGGGTTTCAGGGTAGCGAGCAGTACTTC.

This clone appeared a single time. This chain connects TRBV11-3 to TRBJ1-4; a possible D gene is TRBD1 (6 bases). The CDR3 totals 16 residues. Trimming cost V 4 bases and J 7 bases, with 19 bases left between them. CDR1 SGHNT and CDR2 YENEEA come from the germline V gene. CDR3 residues: CASSSSYRDGVEKLFF. Here the CDR3 DNA reads TGTGCCAGCAGCTCTTCGTACAGGGATGGAGTTGAAAAACTGTTTTTT.

The rearrangement links TRBV4-1 to TRBJ1-1, with a possible D match to TRBD1 (5 bases). V lost 1 base, J lost 3 bases, and 9 bases lay in between. CDR1 and CDR2 from the germline V gene are MGHRA and YSYEKL. The CDR3 consists of 14 residues. The CDR3 DNA sequence: TGCGCCAGCAGCCAAGGCAACAGGTACACTGAAGCTTTCTTT. It is translated as CASSQGNRYTEAFF.

The chain combines TRBV9 with TRBJ2-5, with 7 bases that match TRBD2. With V trimmed by 4 bases and J by 5 bases, 14 bases remained unmatched. This CDR3 is 16 amino acids long. Germline loops: CDR1 SGDLS, CDR2 YYNGEE. Here the CDR3 DNA reads TGTGCCAGCAGCCCGGGGAGGGGAATCCTTAGTGAGACCCAGTACTTC. Translation gives CASSPGRGILSETQYF. Using reference TRBV9 and TRBJ2-5 for the parts outside the CDR3, the full variable domain is DSGVTQTPKHLITATGQRVTLRCSPRSGDLSVYWYQQSLDQGLQFLIQYYNGEERAKGNILERFSAQQFPDLHSELNLSSLELGDSALYFCASSPGRGILSETQYFGPGTRLLVL.

The rearrangement links TRBV7-9 to TRBJ2-1; 11 bases line up with TRBD2. The CDR3 consists of 16 residues. The germline gives CDR1 SEHNR, CDR2 FQNEAQ (reference sequence). The junction had 7 bases not matched to a gene; V was cut back by 4 bases and J by 5 bases. CDR3 bases: TGTGCCAGCAGCTGGCGCGGGACTAGCGGTAACAATGAGCAGTTCTTC. The encoded protein is CASSWRGTSGNNEQFF. Variable domain in full (rest from reference TRBV7-9 and TRBJ2-1): DTGVSQNPRHKITKRGQNVTFRCDPISEHNRLYWYRQTLGQGPEFLTYFQNEAQLEKSRLLSDRFSAERPKGSFSTLEIQRTEQGDSAMYLCASSWRGTSGNNEQFFGPGTRLTVL.

The gene calls are TRBV11-1 and TRBJ1-3; D is possibly TRBD1 (6 bases). Germline loops: CDR1 SGHAT, CDR2 FQDESV (reference sequence). This CDR3 region has 15 residues. Trimming stripped 5 bases from V and 0 bases from J, with 11 bases between. The CDR3 reads CASSLGQTSGNTIYF. In DNA form, the CDR3 reads TGTGCCAGCAGCCTCGGACAGACCTCTGGAAACACCATATATTTT.

V usage is TRBV10-1 and J usage is TRBJ2-5, with D perhaps matching TRBD2 (6 bases). Trimming shortened V by 6 bases and J by 5 bases, and 16 bases separated the two germline ends. The germline gives CDR1 WNHNN, CDR2 SYGVQD (reference sequence). The CDR3 is 14 amino acids. CDR3 coding DNA: TGCGCCAGCAGCCTGACTAGATCGGTGGAGACCCAGTACTTC. Its protein is CASSLTRSVETQYF.

The chain recombines TRBV5-4 with TRBJ2-5; D might be TRBD1 (6 bases). The DNA end lines up better with TRBJ2-7; the J call may be wrong. Germline CDR1 SGHNT, CDR2 YYREEE (reference sequence). The CDR3 extends over 15 amino acids. CDR3 bases: TGTGCCAGCAGCTTGGTTGGGGGCTACTCCTACGAGCAGTACTTC. Its protein product is CASSLVGGYSYEQYF.

Only one count was recorded for this clone. J is TRBJ2-3 and V is TRBV5-1, with 7 bases fitting TRBD2. CDR3 size: 16 residues. V dropped 0 bases and J dropped 2; count of bases not matched to a gene: 6. Looked up from germline, CDR1 is SGHRS and CDR2 is YFSETQ. DNA of the CDR3: TGCGCCAGCAGCTTGGTGGCTAGCGGAACCACAGATACGCAGTATTTT. It specifies CASSLVASGTTDTQYF.

This clone is a singleton in its sample. CDR3 in DNA: TGTGCCAGTAGTAAACAGGGGCAGAGGAACACTGAAGCTTTCTTT. Amino acid sequence: CASSKQGQRNTEAFF. The genes are TRBV19 and TRBJ1-1, with 7 bases aligning to TRBD1. There are 15 residues in the CDR3. V lost 4 bases to trimming and J lost 1 base; unmatched junction nucleotides: 6. The germline V gene encodes CDR1 LNHDA and CDR2 SQIVND (reference sequence).

V usage is TRBV7-2 and J usage is TRBJ2-5, with unresolved D. Germline loops: CDR1 SGHTA, CDR2 FQGNSA. Between the trimmed V and J ends, which lost 5 bases and 2 bases, there was a span of 9 bases. The CDR3 is 13 amino acids. This CDR3 reads CASSPGIQETQYF. The DNA for the CDR3 is TGTGCCAGCAGCCCCGGTATTCAAGAGACCCAGTACTTC. The whole variable domain, remainder taken from reference TRBV7-2 and TRBJ2-5, is GAGVSQSPSNKVTEKGKDVELRCDPISGHTALYWYRQSLGQGLEFLIYFQGNSAPDKSGLPSDRFSAERTGGSVSTLTIQRTQQEDSAVYLCASSPGIQETQYFGPGTRLLVL.

The chain recombines TRBV27 with TRBJ1-2, with D possibly being TRBD1 (5 bases). V was pared by 5 bases and J by 2 bases, with 9 bases between. The CDR3 has 13 residues. Germline V lookup: CDR1 MNHEY, CDR2 SMNVEV (reference sequence). The CDR3 loop is CASSPGGNYGYTF. In DNA form, the CDR3 reads TGTGCCAGCAGTCCCGGGGGGAACTATGGCTACACCTTC.

This clone was seen a handful of times. The rearrangement joins TRBV19 to TRBJ2-6; 11 bases fit TRBD1. Germline trimming cut 6 bases from V and 2 bases from J; bases unmatched to any gene: 6. In germline, CDR1 is LNHDA, CDR2 SQIVND (reference sequence). The CDR3 length is 17 residues. The CDR3 bases are TGTGCCAGTAGCCTAGGGACAGGGGGGCCTGGGGCCAACGTCCTGACTTTC. Amino acids: CASSLGTGGPGANVLTF.

There are a few counts of this clone. The rearrangement joins TRBV19 to TRBJ2-6; possible D gene TRBD2, 5 bases. The length of the CDR3 is 16 residues. Germline V gives CDR1 LNHDA, CDR2 SQIVND (reference sequence). The V and J ends lost 5 bases and 2 bases respectively, with 13 bases between them. The CDR3 protein is CASSSLVTTGANVLTF. Written as DNA, the CDR3 is TGTGCCAGTAGTTCACTAGTTACAACTGGGGCCAACGTCCTGACTTTC.